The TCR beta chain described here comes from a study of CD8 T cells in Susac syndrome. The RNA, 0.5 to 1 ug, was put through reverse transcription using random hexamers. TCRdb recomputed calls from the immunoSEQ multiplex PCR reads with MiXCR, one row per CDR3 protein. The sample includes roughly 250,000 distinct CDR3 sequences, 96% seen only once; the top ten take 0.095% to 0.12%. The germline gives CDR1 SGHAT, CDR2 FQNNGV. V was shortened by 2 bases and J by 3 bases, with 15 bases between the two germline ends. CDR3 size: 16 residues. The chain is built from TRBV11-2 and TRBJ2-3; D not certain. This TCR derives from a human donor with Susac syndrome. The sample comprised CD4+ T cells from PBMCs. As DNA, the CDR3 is TGTGCCAGCAGCTTATCTTTCGGGTTCGGAACAGATACGCAGTATTTT. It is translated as CASSLSFGFGTDTQYF.